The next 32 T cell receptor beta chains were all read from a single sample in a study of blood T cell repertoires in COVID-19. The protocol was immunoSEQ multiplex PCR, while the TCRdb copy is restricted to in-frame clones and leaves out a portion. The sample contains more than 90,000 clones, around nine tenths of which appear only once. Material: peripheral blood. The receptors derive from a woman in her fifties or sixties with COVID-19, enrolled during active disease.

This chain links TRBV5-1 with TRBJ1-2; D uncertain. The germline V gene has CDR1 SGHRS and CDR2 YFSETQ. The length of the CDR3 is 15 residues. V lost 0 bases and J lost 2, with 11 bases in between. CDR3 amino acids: CASSLGAASNYGYTF. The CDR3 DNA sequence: TGCGCCAGCAGCTTGGGCGCGGCAAGCAACTATGGCTACACCTTC. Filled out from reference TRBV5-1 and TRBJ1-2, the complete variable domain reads KAGVTQTPRYLIKTRGQQVTLSCSPISGHRSVSWYQQTPGQGLQFLFEYFSETQRNKGNFPGRFSGRQFSNSRSEMNVSTLELGDSALYLCASSLGAASNYGYTFGSGTRLTVV.

The CDR3 DNA reads as TGTGCCAGCCAAGCCGGGACTGGGGCCTCTGGAAACACCATATATTTT. As protein: CASQAGTGASGNTIYF. The gene calls are TRBV19 and TRBJ1-3; D is perhaps TRBD1 (5 bases). The germline V and J ends were trimmed by 9 bases and 0 bases, with 18 bases remaining between them. Germline assignment: CDR1 LNHDA and CDR2 SQIVND (reference sequence). This CDR3 comprises 16 residues.

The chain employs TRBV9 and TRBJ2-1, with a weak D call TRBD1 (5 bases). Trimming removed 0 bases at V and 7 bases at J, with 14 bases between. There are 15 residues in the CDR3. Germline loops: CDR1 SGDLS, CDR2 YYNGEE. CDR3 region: CASSVADRPGNEQFF. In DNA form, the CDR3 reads TGTGCCAGCAGCGTAGCGGATAGGCCAGGGAATGAGCAGTTCTTC.

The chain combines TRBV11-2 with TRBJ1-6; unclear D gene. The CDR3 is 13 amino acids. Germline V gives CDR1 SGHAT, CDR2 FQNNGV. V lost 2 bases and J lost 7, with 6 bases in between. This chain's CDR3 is CASSLFRNSPLHF. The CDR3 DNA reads TGTGCCAGCAGCTTATTCAGAAATTCACCCCTCCACTTT.

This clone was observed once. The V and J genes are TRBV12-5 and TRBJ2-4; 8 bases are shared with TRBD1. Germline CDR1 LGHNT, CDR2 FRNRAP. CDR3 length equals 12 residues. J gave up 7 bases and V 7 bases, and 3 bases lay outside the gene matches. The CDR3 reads CASARTGNIQYF. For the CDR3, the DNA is TGTGCTAGTGCCCGGACAGGGAACATTCAGTACTTC.

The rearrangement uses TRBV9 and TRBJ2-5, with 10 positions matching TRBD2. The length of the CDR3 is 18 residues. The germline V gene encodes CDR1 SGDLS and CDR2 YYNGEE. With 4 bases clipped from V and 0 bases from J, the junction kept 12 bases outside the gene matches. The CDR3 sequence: CASSQRRGSGGYQETQYF. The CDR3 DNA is TGTGCCAGCAGCCAAAGGCGGGGTAGCGGGGGGTACCAAGAGACCCAGTACTTC.

The CDR3 spells CAWDRGNTEAFF. The CDR3 coding sequence is TGTGCCTGGGACAGGGGGAACACTGAAGCTTTCTTT. V gene TRBV30 combines with J gene TRBJ1-1, with 8 bases aligning to TRBD1. The germline gives CDR1 GTSNPN, CDR2 SVGIG (reference sequence). The V segment lost 5 bases and the J segment 1 base; nucleotides outside the gene matches: 0. The CDR3 is 12 residues long.

This CDR3 reads CAWSHQEGSPLHF. The CDR3 DNA is TGTGCCTGGAGTCACCAGGAGGGATCACCCCTCCACTTT. This chain links TRBV30 with TRBJ1-6; no definite D call. The CDR3 totals 13 residues. Per germline, CDR1 GTSNPN and CDR2 SVGIG (reference sequence). The germline V and J ends were trimmed by 2 bases and 10 bases, with 12 bases remaining between them. Complete variable domain (other parts from reference TRBV30 and TRBJ1-6): SQTIHQWPATLVQPVGSPLSLECTVEGTSNPNLYWYRQAAGRGLQLLFYSVGIGQISSEVPQNLSASRPQDRQFILSSKKLLLSDSGFYLCAWSHQEGSPLHFGNGTRLTVT.

The CDR3 coding sequence is TGTGCCAGCAGCCAAACGGGACAGGAGTATTCACCCCTCCACTTT. Its protein is CASSQTGQEYSPLHF. The V and J genes are TRBV5-6 and TRBJ1-6; 8 positions agree with TRBD1. Trimming cost V 4 bases and J 8 bases; bases outside gene matches: 8. Germline V lookup: CDR1 SGHDT, CDR2 YYEEEE. The CDR3 contains 15 residues.

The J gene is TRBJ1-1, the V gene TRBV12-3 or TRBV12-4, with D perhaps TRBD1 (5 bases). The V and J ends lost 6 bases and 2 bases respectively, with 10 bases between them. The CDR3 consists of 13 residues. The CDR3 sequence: CASRSDSNTEAFF. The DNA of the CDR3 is TGTGCCAGCAGGTCCGACAGTAACACTGAAGCTTTCTTT.

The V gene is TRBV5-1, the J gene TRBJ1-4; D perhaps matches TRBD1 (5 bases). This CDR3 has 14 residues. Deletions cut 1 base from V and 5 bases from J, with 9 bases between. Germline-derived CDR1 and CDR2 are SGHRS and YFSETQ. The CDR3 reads CASSLPGSNEKLFF. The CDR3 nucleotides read TGCGCCAGCAGCTTGCCAGGGTCGAATGAAAAACTGTTTTTT.

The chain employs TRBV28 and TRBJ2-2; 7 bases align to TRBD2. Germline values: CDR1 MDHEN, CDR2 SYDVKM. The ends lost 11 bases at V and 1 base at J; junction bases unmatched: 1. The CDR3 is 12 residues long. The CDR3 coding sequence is TGTGCCGGCGGGGGGAACACCGGGGAGCTGTTTTTT. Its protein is CAGGGNTGELFF. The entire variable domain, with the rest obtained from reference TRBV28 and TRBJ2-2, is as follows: DVKVTQSSRYLVKRTGEKVFLECVQDMDHENMFWYRQDPGLGLRLIYFSYDVKMKEKGDIPEGYSVSREKKERFSLILESASTNQTSMYLCAGGGNTGELFFGEGSRLTVL.

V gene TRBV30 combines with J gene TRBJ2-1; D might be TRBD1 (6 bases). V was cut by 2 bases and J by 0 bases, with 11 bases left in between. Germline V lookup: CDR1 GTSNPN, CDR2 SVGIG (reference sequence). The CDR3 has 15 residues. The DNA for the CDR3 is TGTGCCTGGAGTCCTACAGGGAGCTCCTACAATGAGCAGTTCTTC. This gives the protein CAWSPTGSSYNEQFF.

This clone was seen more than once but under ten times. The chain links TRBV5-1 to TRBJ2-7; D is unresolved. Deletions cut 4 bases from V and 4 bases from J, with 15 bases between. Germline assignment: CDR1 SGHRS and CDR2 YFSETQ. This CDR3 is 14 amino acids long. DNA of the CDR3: TGCGCCAGCAGCCTCACTGCGGCCAAGTACGAGCAGTACTTC. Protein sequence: CASSLTAAKYEQYF.

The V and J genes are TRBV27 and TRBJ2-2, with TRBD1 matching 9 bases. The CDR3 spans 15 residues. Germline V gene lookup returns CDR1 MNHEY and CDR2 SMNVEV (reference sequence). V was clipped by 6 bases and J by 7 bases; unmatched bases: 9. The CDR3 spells CASRTGTGNLGELFF. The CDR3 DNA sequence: TGTGCCAGCAGGACCGGGACAGGGAATCTCGGGGAGCTGTTTTTT.

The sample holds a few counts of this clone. The CDR3 sequence is CASSDRLAGHNEQFF. As DNA, the CDR3 is TGTGCCAGCAGCGATAGACTAGCGGGGCACAATGAGCAGTTCTTC. The V gene is TRBV7-9, the J gene TRBJ2-1; TRBD2 matches at 11 bases. Unmatched junction bases numbered 5, after V lost 5 bases and J lost 5 bases. There are 15 residues in the CDR3. Per the germline V gene, CDR1 is SEHNR and CDR2 is FQNEAQ (reference sequence).

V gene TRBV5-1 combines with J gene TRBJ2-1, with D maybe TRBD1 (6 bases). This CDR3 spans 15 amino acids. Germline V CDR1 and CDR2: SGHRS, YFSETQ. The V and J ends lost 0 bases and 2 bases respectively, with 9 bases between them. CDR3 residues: CASSLGAGAYNEQFF. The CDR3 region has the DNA TGCGCCAGCAGCTTGGGTGCAGGGGCCTACAATGAGCAGTTCTTC.

The CDR3 sequence: CASMVGSSYNSPLHF. The DNA for the CDR3 is TGTGCCAGCATGGTAGGGAGCTCCTATAATTCACCCCTCCACTTT. The chain combines TRBV2 with TRBJ1-6, with unresolved D. V was clipped by 7 bases and J by 0 bases, with 10 bases between them. The length of the CDR3 is 15 residues. The V gene's germline CDR1 is SNHLY and CDR2 FYNNEI.

This CDR3 reads CASRQTSGGAEFF. In DNA, the CDR3 is TGTGCCAGCAGACAGACTAGCGGGGGGGCCGAGTTCTTC. The rearrangement uses TRBV12-3 or TRBV12-4 and TRBJ2-1; TRBD2 agrees at 14 bases. The CDR3 length is 13 residues. The V gene end was trimmed by 6 bases and the J gene end by 14 bases; junction bases not matched to a gene: 6.

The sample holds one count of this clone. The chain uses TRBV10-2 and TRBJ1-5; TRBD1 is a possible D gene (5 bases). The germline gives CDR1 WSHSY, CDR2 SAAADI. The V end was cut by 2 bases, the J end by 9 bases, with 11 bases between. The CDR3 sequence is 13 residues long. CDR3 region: CASSEAGWGPQHF. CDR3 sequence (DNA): TGCGCCAGCAGTGAGGCAGGGTGGGGGCCCCAGCATTTT.

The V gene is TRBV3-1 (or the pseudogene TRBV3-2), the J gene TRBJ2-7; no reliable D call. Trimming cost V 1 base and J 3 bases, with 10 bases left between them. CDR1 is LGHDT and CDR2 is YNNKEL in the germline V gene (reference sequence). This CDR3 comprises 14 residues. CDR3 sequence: CASSQGELNYEQYF. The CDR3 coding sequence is TGTGCCAGCAGCCAAGGTGAGCTAAACTACGAGCAGTACTTC.

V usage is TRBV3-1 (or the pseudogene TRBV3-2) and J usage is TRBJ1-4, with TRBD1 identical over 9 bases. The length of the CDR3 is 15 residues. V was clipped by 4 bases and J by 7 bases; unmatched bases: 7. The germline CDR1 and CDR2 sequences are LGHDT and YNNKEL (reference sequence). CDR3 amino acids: CASSLPGTGFEKLFF. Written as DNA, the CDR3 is TGTGCCAGCAGCCTGCCCGGGACAGGGTTTGAAAAACTGTTTTTT.

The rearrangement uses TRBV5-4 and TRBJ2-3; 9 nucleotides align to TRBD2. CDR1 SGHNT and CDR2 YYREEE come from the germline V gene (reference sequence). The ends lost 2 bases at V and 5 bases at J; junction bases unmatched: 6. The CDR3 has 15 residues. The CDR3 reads CASSFRGGAVDTQYF. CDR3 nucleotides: TGTGCCAGCAGCTTTCGCGGGGGGGCCGTAGATACGCAGTATTTT.

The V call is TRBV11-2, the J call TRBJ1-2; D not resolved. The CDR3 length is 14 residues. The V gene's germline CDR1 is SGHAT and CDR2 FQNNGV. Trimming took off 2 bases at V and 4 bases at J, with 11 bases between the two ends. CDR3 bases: TGTGCCAGCAGCTTACTCTTCCGCAGCTATGGCTACACCTTC. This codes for CASSLLFRSYGYTF.

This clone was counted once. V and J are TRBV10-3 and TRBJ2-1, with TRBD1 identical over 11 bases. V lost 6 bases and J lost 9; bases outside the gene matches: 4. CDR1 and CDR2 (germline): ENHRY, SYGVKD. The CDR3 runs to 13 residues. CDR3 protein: CAIRGQGDREQFF. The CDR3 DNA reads TGTGCCATCAGGGGACAGGGGGATCGTGAGCAGTTCTTC.

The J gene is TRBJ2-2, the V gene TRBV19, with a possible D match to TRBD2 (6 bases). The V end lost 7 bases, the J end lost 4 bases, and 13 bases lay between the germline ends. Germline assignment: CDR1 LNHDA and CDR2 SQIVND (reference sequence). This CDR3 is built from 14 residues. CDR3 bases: TGTGCCAGTACAATCGGAGGGTCCACCGGGGAGCTGTTTTTT. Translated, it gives CASTIGGSTGELFF.

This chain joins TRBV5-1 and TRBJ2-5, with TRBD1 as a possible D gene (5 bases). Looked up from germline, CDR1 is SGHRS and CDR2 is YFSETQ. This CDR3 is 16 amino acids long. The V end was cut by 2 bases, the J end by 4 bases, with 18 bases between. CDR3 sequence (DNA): TGCGCCAGCAGCTTACAGGCATCTCCGAGAGGAGAGACCCAGTACTTC. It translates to CASSLQASPRGETQYF.

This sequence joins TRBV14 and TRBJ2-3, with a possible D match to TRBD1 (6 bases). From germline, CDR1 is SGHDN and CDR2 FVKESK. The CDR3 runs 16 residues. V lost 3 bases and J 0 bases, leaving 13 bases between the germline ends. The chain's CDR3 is CASSQGALTSTDTQYF. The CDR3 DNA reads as TGTGCCAGCAGCCAGGGGGCCCTTACTAGCACAGATACGCAGTATTTT.

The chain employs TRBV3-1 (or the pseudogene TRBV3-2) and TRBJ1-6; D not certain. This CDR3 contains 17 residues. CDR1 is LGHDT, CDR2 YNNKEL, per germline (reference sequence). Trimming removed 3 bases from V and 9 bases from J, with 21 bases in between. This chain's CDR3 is CASSHVSAAGEGSPLHF. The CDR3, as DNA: TGTGCCAGCAGCCACGTGAGTGCGGCTGGAGAGGGTTCACCCCTCCACTTT.

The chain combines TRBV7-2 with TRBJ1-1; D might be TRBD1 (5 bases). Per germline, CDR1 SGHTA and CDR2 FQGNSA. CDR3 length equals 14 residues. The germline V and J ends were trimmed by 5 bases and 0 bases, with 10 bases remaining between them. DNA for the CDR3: TGTGCCAGCAGCCTCGACAGCATGAACACTGAAGCTTTCTTT. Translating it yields CASSLDSMNTEAFF.

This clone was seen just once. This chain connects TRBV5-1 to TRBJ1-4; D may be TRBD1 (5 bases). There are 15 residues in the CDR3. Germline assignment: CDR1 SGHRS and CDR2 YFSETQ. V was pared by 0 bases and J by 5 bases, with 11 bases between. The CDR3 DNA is TGCGCCAGCAGCTTGGTGGGGACTAGAAATGAAAAACTGTTTTTT. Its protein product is CASSLVGTRNEKLFF.

In DNA, the CDR3 is TGCGCCAGCAGCTGGACAGGGTCAGGCACTGAAGCTTTCTTT. This gives the protein CASSWTGSGTEAFF. The rearrangement links TRBV5-1 to TRBJ1-1; 8 bases agree with TRBD1. CDR1 is SGHRS, CDR2 YFSETQ, per germline. The CDR3 is 14 residues long. The J segment lost 4 bases and the V segment lost 3 bases, leaving 5 bases of the junction unmatched.